This T cell receptor (beta chain) is from a study of blood T cell repertoires in COVID-19. Assay: immunoSEQ multiplex PCR; the TCRdb copy retains only in-frame clones and omits some. Of around 440,000 clones in the sample, approximately 88% were seen once. Trimming removed 0 bases from V and 0 bases from J, with 10 bases in between. The CDR3 loop spans 16 amino acids. CDR1 and CDR2 from the germline V gene are SGDLS and YYNGEE. This clonotype was sampled from a woman aged 45 to 65 with COVID-19, enrolled during active disease. The sample consisted of peripheral blood. This chain connects TRBV9 to TRBJ1-3; perhaps TRBD1 as D (6 bases). The CDR3 loop is CASSVEVQGSGNTIYF. The CDR3 DNA reads as TGTGCCAGCAGCGTAGAGGTACAGGGCTCTGGAAACACCATATATTTT.